Listed below are T cell receptor beta chains from one sample, sequenced in a study of T cells in narcolepsy. Using immunoSEQ multiplex PCR, the repertoire was profiled, and TCRdb retains in-frame clones only, with some absent. Of about 25,000 clones listed, around 83% were seen once; the top ten hold 1.3%. Material for sequencing was CD45RA- memory CD4+ T cells from PBMCs. These receptors originate from a human donor with narcolepsy. Both conserved end residues are part of each CDR3. The D gene is left open where the match is weak. Clone size, where shown, is once, few, many, or a class for clones that have expanded.

size	V	J	D	DNA	CDR3
.	TRBV6-5	TRBJ1-2	.	TGTGCCAGCACCCAGGGGAAGGATGGCTACACCTTC	CASTQGKDGYTF
once	TRBV2	TRBJ1-5	.	TGTGCCAGCAGTGCGGAGGATCAGCCCCAGCATTTT	CASSAEDQPQHF
.	TRBV7-8	TRBJ2-3	TRBD2	TGTGCCAGCAGCGCCCGGGAGGGTGCTTGGGGGCAGTATTTT	CASSAREGAWGQYF
.	TRBV2	TRBJ1-1	.	TGTGCCAGCAGTTCTAAACACAGCACTGAAGCTTTCTTT	CASSSKHSTEAFF
.	TRBV6-1	TRBJ2-1	TRBD2	TGTGCCAGCAGTGAATTGGGACTAGGGAACAATGAGCAGTTCTTC	CASSELGLGNNEQFF
.	TRBV5-4	TRBJ1-6	TRBD1	TGTGCCAGCAGCTTCGGACAGGTTAATTCACCCCTCCACTTT	CASSFGQVNSPLHF
.	TRBV19	TRBJ1-1	TRBD1	TGTGCCAGTAGTGCGGACAGGGACACTGAAGCTTTCTTT	CASSADRDTEAFF
.	TRBV7-3	TRBJ2-3	.	TGTGCCAGCAGCTTATCAAGCGGGAGCACAGATACGCAGTATTTT	CASSLSSGSTDTQYF
.	TRBV20-1	TRBJ2-3	.	TGCAGTGCTGGACTCTCAGATACGCAGTATTTT	CSAGLSDTQYF
.	TRBV14	TRBJ2-5	.	TGTGCCAGCAACCTTAACCAGGGGGAGACCCAGTACTTC	CASNLNQGETQYF
.	TRBV5-4	TRBJ2-2	.	TGTGCCAGCAGCCCTGACAGTTCGAACACCGGGGAGCTGTTTTTT	CASSPDSSNTGELFF
.	TRBV6-5	TRBJ2-7	TRBD1	TGTGCCAGCAGCCTAAATCAACAGGGGTACGAGCAGTACTTC	CASSLNQQGYEQYF
.	TRBV2	TRBJ2-7	.	TGTGCCAGCAGTGGTACAGCCGCCTACGAGCAGTACTTC	CASSGTAAYEQYF
.	TRBV5-3	TRBJ2-1	TRBD2	TGTGCCAGACATATTGAGGCGGGAGGTAAGAATGAGCAGTTCTTC	CARHIEAGGKNEQFF
.	TRBV5-1	TRBJ2-5	.	TGCGCCAGCAGCTTGGTTGAGTACCAAGAGACCCAGTACTTC	CASSLVEYQETQYF
.	TRBV6-5	TRBJ1-1	.	TGTGCCAGCAGTTCCCCGGGAGGCTTAGGGAACACTGAAGCTTTCTTT	CASSSPGGLGNTEAFF
.	TRBV6-1	TRBJ1-1	.	TGTGCCACGAGGGCGGGGGACCACAACGAGGAAGCTTTCTTT	CATRAGDHNEEAFF
.	TRBV7-2	TRBJ2-7	TRBD2	TGTGCCAGCAGCGCCGGGACTAGCATAATAGTTACCTACGAGCAGTACTTC	CASSAGTSIIVTYEQYF
.	TRBV11-2	TRBJ2-5	TRBD2	TGTGCCAGCAGCCCGGCGACTAGCGGGAGGGAAGGGACCCAGTACTTC	CASSPATSGREGTQYF
.	TRBV5-1	TRBJ2-1	TRBD2	TGCGCCAGCAGCTTTCCCGCGGGAGGGCCCCCCAATGAGCAGTTCTTC	CASSFPAGGPPNEQFF
.	TRBV11-2	TRBJ1-1	.	TGTGCCAGCAGCTTATATCTAGATATCAACACTGAAGCTTTCTTT	CASSLYLDINTEAFF
.	TRBV30	TRBJ1-2	.	TGTGCCTGGATCGCAGGGAAGAACTATGGCTACACCTTC	CAWIAGKNYGYTF
.	TRBV28	TRBJ2-6	TRBD1	TGTGCCAGCAGATTCGGGACAGGCCTCTCTGGGGCCAACGTCCTGACTTTC	CASRFGTGLSGANVLTF
few	TRBV5-8	TRBJ1-4	TRBD1	TGTGCCAGCAGCTTAAGTTTAGACAGGGGATGGAATCGACTGTTTTTT	CASSLSLDRGWNRLFF
.	TRBV6-1	TRBJ2-7	TRBD2	TGTGCCAGCAGTGGGACTAGCGGGAGGGCCATAAGAGAGCAGTACTTC	CASSGTSGRAIREQYF
once	TRBV30	TRBJ1-2	.	TGTGCCTGGAGTGCTAGTGGGACAAGCTATGGCTACACCTTC	CAWSASGTSYGYTF
.	TRBV7-3	TRBJ2-5	.	TGTGCCAGCAGCTTAGGGCAACAAGAGACCCAGTACTTC	CASSLGQQETQYF
.	TRBV5-1	TRBJ2-5	.	TGCGCCAGCAGCTCGAGGACTGCTCTCCCGACCCAGTACTTC	CASSSRTALPTQYF
.	TRBV29-1	TRBJ1-1	.	TGCAGCGTTAGACATGGAGGTAACACTGAAGCTTTCTTT	CSVRHGGNTEAFF
.	TRBV7-2	TRBJ2-7	.	TGTGCCAGCAGCTCTCAGACAGCGTTGGGGGAGCAGTACTTC	CASSSQTALGEQYF
.	TRBV19	TRBJ2-7	TRBD1	TGTGCCAGTAGTATAAGACCCAGGGGGCTGGACGAGCAGTACTTC	CASSIRPRGLDEQYF
.	TRBV28	TRBJ2-7	TRBD2	TGTGCCAGCAGTGTTCTAGCGGGAGAGATCTACGAGCAGTACTTC	CASSVLAGEIYEQYF
.	TRBV7-2	TRBJ1-1	.	TGTGCCAGCAGCCCAGGGTTTCGGGCTGAAGCTTTCTTT	CASSPGFRAEAFF
.	TRBV28	TRBJ1-1	TRBD1	TGTGCCAGCACCCAAGGGGGACAGGGCGGCACTGAAGCTTTCTTT	CASTQGGQGGTEAFF
.	TRBV7-2	TRBJ2-7	TRBD2	TGTGCCAGCAGCTTAGGTGGGGCTAGCGGAAACTACGAGCAGTACTTC	CASSLGGASGNYEQYF
few	TRBV21-1	TRBJ1-3	.	TGTGCCAGCAGCATCCGCGTTCCTACCTCTGGAAACACCATATATTTT	CASSIRVPTSGNTIYF
.	TRBV7-9	TRBJ1-2	.	TGTGCCAGCAGCTTAGATCGGGGATCTGGCTACACCTTC	CASSLDRGSGYTF
.	TRBV25-1	TRBJ1-1	.	TGTGCCAGCAGTGATCCGAGTGGGGGGATGAACACTGAAGCTTTCTTT	CASSDPSGGMNTEAFF
.	TRBV18	TRBJ1-2	TRBD1	TGTGCCAGCTCAACAGGGGAAGGCTACACCTTC	CASSTGEGYTF
.	TRBV23-1	TRBJ2-1	.	TGCGCCAGCAGTCAATCGGGGCCCCGCCGGGCCAATGAGCAGTTCTTC	CASSQSGPRRANEQFF
.	TRBV14	TRBJ2-5	.	TGTGCCAGCAGCCAACGAGGGTCCCAAGAGACCCAGTACTTC	CASSQRGSQETQYF
.	TRBV2	TRBJ1-1	TRBD1	TGTGCCAGCAGGGAACAGGGGATAGGTGAAGCTTTCTTT	CASREQGIGEAFF
.	TRBV6-1	TRBJ2-7	.	TGTGCCAGCAGTGACGGCGGAATCTACGAGCAGTACTTC	CASSDGGIYEQYF
once	TRBV4-1	TRBJ2-7	TRBD1	TGCGCCAGCAGCCAGGGACAGGCTCCCTACGAGCAGTACTTC	CASSQGQAPYEQYF